These T cell receptor beta chains were read from a single sample in a study of technical replicates of blood from several donors. TCRdb keeps only in-frame clones here, not all; method: immunoSEQ multiplex PCR. The data hold 13,000 to 15,000 clones, with nearly 80% observed a single time. The sequenced sample was PBMCs. The receptors stem from a human donor in good health. Each CDR3 is given with its conserved first and last residue. Each record gives: V gene, D gene, CDR3 length, clone size, J gene, CDR3 DNA, CDR3 protein. The D gene is left open where the match is weak. A clone size is listed for some rows: how often the clone was seen (once, few, many), or a class if it is expanded.

V: TRBV10-1; D: NA; length: 11; size: NA; J: TRBJ2-1; DNA: TGCGCCAGCAGTGGAGACAATGAGCAGTTCTTC; CDR3: CASSGDNEQFF
V: TRBV6-1; D: NA; length: 15; size: once; J: TRBJ2-6; DNA: TGTGCCAGCAGTGAACACAACTCTGGGGCCAACGTCCTGACTTTC; CDR3: CASSEHNSGANVLTF
V: TRBV2; D: NA; length: 15; size: NA; J: TRBJ1-2; DNA: TGTGCCAGCGTGGACACAACGGGCAATGGCTATGGCTACACCTTC; CDR3: CASVDTTGNGYGYTF
V: TRBV5-1; D: NA; length: 13; size: NA; J: TRBJ2-5; DNA: TGCGCCAGCAGCTTGGGGCTCAGAGAGACCCAGTACTTC; CDR3: CASSLGLRETQYF
V: TRBV11-2; D: NA; length: 17; size: NA; J: TRBJ2-5; DNA: TGTGCCAGCAGCTCGGGCGCGGGGGCCCTCTGGCAAGAGACCCAGTACTTC; CDR3: CASSSGAGALWQETQYF
V: TRBV2; D: TRBD1; length: 15; size: NA; J: TRBJ2-1; DNA: TGTGCCAGCAGCTGGACAGGGGGTAACGACGGTGAGCAGTTCTTC; CDR3: CASSWTGGNDGEQFF
V: TRBV9; D: TRBD2; length: 16; size: NA; J: TRBJ2-3; DNA: TGTGCCAGCAGCCCGACCGCTAGCGGACCCACAGATACGCAGTATTTT; CDR3: CASSPTASGPTDTQYF
V: TRBV27; D: TRBD2; length: 15; size: NA; J: TRBJ2-7; DNA: TGTGCCAGCAGTTTATTGGTAGCGGGATCAGGCGAGCAGTACTTC; CDR3: CASSLLVAGSGEQYF
V: TRBV4-2; D: NA; length: 13; size: NA; J: TRBJ2-1; DNA: TGTGCCAGCAGTGCAGCAGGAAGAAATGAGCAGTTCTTC; CDR3: CASSAAGRNEQFF
V: TRBV5-1; D: TRBD1; length: 14; size: NA; J: TRBJ2-7; DNA: TGCGCCAGCAGCTTCGGACAGGGCTCCTACGAGCAGTACTTC; CDR3: CASSFGQGSYEQYF
V: TRBV30; D: NA; length: 16; size: few; J: TRBJ1-5; DNA: TGTGCCTGGAGTGTACTCGGCCGCGCGGGAGGGGGGCCCCAGCATTTT; CDR3: CAWSVLGRAGGGPQHF
V: TRBV2; D: TRBD1; length: 17; size: once; J: TRBJ2-1; DNA: TGTGCCAGCAGTGAGGATTCACAGGGGGTGCGATACAATGAGCAGTTCTTC; CDR3: CASSEDSQGVRYNEQFF
V: TRBV6-1; D: NA; length: 12; size: NA; J: TRBJ1-1; DNA: TGTGCCAGCAGTGGAGATATTAAAAAAGCTTTCTTT; CDR3: CASSGDIKKAFF
V: TRBV14; D: NA; length: 13; size: NA; J: TRBJ1-1; DNA: TGTGCCAGCAGCCAAGCGGGTGACACTGAAGCTTTCTTT; CDR3: CASSQAGDTEAFF
V: TRBV6-6; D: TRBD1; length: 16; size: NA; J: TRBJ1-5; DNA: TGTGCCAGCAGGGAAATCGGGACAGCTAACAATCAGCCCCAGCATTTT; CDR3: CASREIGTANNQPQHF
V: TRBV19; D: TRBD2; length: 19; size: NA; J: TRBJ2-4; DNA: TGTGCCAGTAGTATAGATCTAGGACGGCGGGAGTTGGCCAAAAACATTCAGTACTTC; CDR3: CASSIDLGRRELAKNIQYF
V: TRBV7-9; D: TRBD2; length: 16; size: few; J: TRBJ2-7; DNA: TGTGCCAGCAGCCCCGAGGGACTAGCGGGCCGCTACGAGCAGTACTTC; CDR3: CASSPEGLAGRYEQYF
V: TRBV2; D: NA; length: 14; size: NA; J: TRBJ1-2; DNA: TGTGCCAGCAGCACAGGGAGCAGGTTCGGTGGCTACACCTTC; CDR3: CASSTGSRFGGYTF
V: TRBV21-1; D: NA; length: 15; size: once; J: TRBJ2-5; DNA: TGTGCCAGCAGCGCCAGGACTAGCGGGCTTGAGACCCAGTACTTC; CDR3: CASSARTSGLETQYF
V: TRBV6-4; D: TRBD2; length: 13; size: NA; J: TRBJ2-1; DNA: TGTGCCAGCAGTGACTCGACTAGCGGGAGATCGTTCTTC; CDR3: CASSDSTSGRSFF
V: TRBV27; D: TRBD1; length: 15; size: once; J: TRBJ2-5; DNA: TGTGCCAGCAGGATAGGGACAGGGGGCGAGGGGACCCAGTACTTC; CDR3: CASRIGTGGEGTQYF
V: TRBV29-1; D: NA; length: 13; size: NA; J: TRBJ2-7; DNA: TGCAGCGTTGGATTCCAGGGATCGTACGAGCAGTACTTC; CDR3: CSVGFQGSYEQYF
V: TRBV16; D: TRBD2; length: 16; size: few; J: TRBJ2-7; DNA: TGTGCCAGCAGCCAATCGTTGGCGGGAGGGAACTACGAGCAGTACTTC; CDR3: CASSQSLAGGNYEQYF
V: TRBV7-9; D: TRBD2; length: 14; size: NA; J: TRBJ2-3; DNA: TGTGCCAGCAGCTTCGTGACTAGCATGGATACGCAGTATTTT; CDR3: CASSFVTSMDTQYF
V: TRBV7-8; D: NA; length: 13; size: few; J: TRBJ2-7; DNA: TGTGCCAGCAGTGCGTCTTACTCCTACGAGCAGTACTTC; CDR3: CASSASYSYEQYF